The 32 T cell receptor beta chains in this list originate from one sample, sequenced in a study of shared clonotypes between healthy human individuals. Profiled with immunoSEQ multiplex PCR; TCRdb holds only in-frame clones, not every one. This table holds about 470,000 clones, about 76% found once. Input material: PBMCs. The origin of the receptors is a woman in her 40s in good health. Some clones in this sample may be carry-over from other donors' samples.

The J gene is TRBJ1-5, the V gene TRBV28, with D uncertain. The V gene lost 7 bases and the J gene lost 2 bases, with 9 bases spanning the gap. There are 13 residues in the CDR3. Germline values: CDR1 MDHEN, CDR2 SYDVKM. The DNA for the CDR3 is TGTGCCAGCACTCAGAGCCGCAATCAGCCCCAGCATTTT. Translating gives CASTQSRNQPQHF.

The chain has TRBV7-3 and TRBJ2-5, with D uncertain. The CDR3 sequence is 13 residues long. Germline lookup yields CDR1 SGHTA and CDR2 FQGTGA. V was cut by 5 bases and J by 5 bases, with 12 bases left in between. CDR3 in amino acids: CASSQELAETQYF. The DNA for the CDR3 is TGTGCCAGCAGCCAAGAGTTAGCTGAGACCCAGTACTTC.

This clone is a singleton in its sample. At one end the junction does not follow the germline gene, possibly because of a read error. This CDR3 is also generated by other DNA sequences in the sample. V usage is TRBV5-1 and J usage is TRBJ2-3; D is perhaps TRBD1 or TRBD2 (6 bases each). The length of the CDR3 is 17 residues. The germline CDR1 and CDR2 sequences are SGHRS and YFSETQ. CDR3 amino acids: CASSLSRGDTIQDTQYF. The CDR3, as DNA: TGTGCCAGCAGCTTATCTAGGGGGGACACAATTCAGGATACGCAGTATTTT. Supplemented by reference TRBV5-1 and TRBJ2-3, the full variable domain reads KAGVTQTPRYLIKTRGQQVTLSCSPISGHRSVSWYQQTPGQGLQFLFEYFSETQRNKGNFPGRFSGRQFSNSRSEMNVSTLELGDSALYLCASSLSRGDTIQDTQYFGPGTRLTVL.

The chain has TRBV5-1 and TRBJ2-5; possibly TRBD1 for D (5 bases). TRBJ2-7 explains the end of the DNA better; the J call may be wrong. From germline, CDR1 is SGHRS and CDR2 YFSETQ. This CDR3 spans 15 amino acids. CDR3 in amino acids: CASSRTTDSTYEQYF. The CDR3 region has the DNA TGCGCCAGCAGCCGAACCACCGACAGCACCTACGAGCAGTACTTC.

V gene TRBV7-9 combines with J gene TRBJ1-2, with D unclear. Germline values: CDR1 SEHNR, CDR2 FQNEAQ (reference sequence). The CDR3 is 14 residues long. V was cut by 1 base and J by 0 bases, with 6 bases left in between. The CDR3 loop is CASSLGGPNYGYTF. CDR3 sequence (DNA): TGTGCCAGCAGCTTAGGTGGCCCTAACTATGGCTACACCTTC. Drawing the rest from reference TRBV7-9 and TRBJ1-2, the complete variable domain is DTGVSQNPRHKITKRGQNVTFRCDPISEHNRLYWYRQTLGQGPEFLTYFQNEAQLEKSRLLSDRFSAERPKGSFSTLEIQRTEQGDSAMYLCASSLGGPNYGYTFGSGTRLTVV.

The chain employs TRBV28 and TRBJ2-7, with TRBD2 as a possible D gene (6 bases). The germline V gene has CDR1 MDHEN and CDR2 SYDVKM. The germline V and J ends were trimmed by 6 bases and 5 bases, with 14 bases remaining between them. The CDR3 is 13 residues long. The CDR3 DNA is TGTGCCAGCAGGAGGACTTCGGGGGACGAGCAGTACTTC. It yields the protein CASRRTSGDEQYF.

The chain has TRBV5-3 and TRBJ1-3, with D unresolved. TRBV5-3 is marked as an open reading frame, function uncertain. The CDR3 has 16 residues. V lost 5 bases to trimming and J lost 0 bases, with 15 bases between them. This chain's CDR3 is CARSPDYPLSGNTIYF. The DNA for the CDR3 is TGTGCCAGAAGTCCCGACTACCCCCTCTCTGGAAACACCATATATTTT.

This clone was counted a few times. This chain links TRBV5-1 with TRBJ1-2; TRBD1 matches 10 bases. Germline V gene sequence: CDR1 SGHRS, CDR2 YFSETQ. Trimming removed 4 bases from V and 8 bases from J; junction bases left unmatched: 8. This CDR3 region has 14 residues. Here the CDR3 DNA reads TGCGCCAGCAGCCTCTCAGACAGGGGGCTAGGCTACACCTTC. The encoded protein is CASSLSDRGLGYTF.

The rearrangement uses TRBV19 and TRBJ2-5; 10 bases line up with TRBD2. In germline, CDR1 is LNHDA, CDR2 SQIVND (reference sequence). The CDR3 runs 16 residues. V shed 6 bases, J shed 2 bases, and the junction held 9 bases outside the gene matches. The CDR3 DNA is TGTGCCAGTAGCCCTCTAGCGGGAGTCGGGCAAGAGACCCAGTACTTC. Amino acids: CASSPLAGVGQETQYF.

This clone was picked up one time. CDR3 protein: CASSQERCGGQGQQETQYF. CDR3 nucleotides: TGTGCCAGCAGCCAAGAAAGGTGCGGGGGGCAGGGGCAACAAGAGACCCAGTACTTC. V gene TRBV14 combines with J gene TRBJ2-5, with 8 bases that match TRBD2. V shed 0 bases, J shed 2 bases, and the junction held 14 bases outside the gene matches. The CDR3 loop spans 19 amino acids. Germline CDR1 and CDR2: SGHDN and FVKESK.

This chain links TRBV28 with TRBJ1-5; 7 bases match TRBD1. Per the germline V gene, CDR1 is MDHEN and CDR2 is SYDVKM. The ends lost 5 bases at V and 3 bases at J; junction bases unmatched: 7. The CDR3 loop spans 15 amino acids. The CDR3 DNA sequence: TGTGCCAGCAGTGGGTCCGACAGGGACAATCAGCCCCAGCATTTT. Encoded protein: CASSGSDRDNQPQHF.

This clone was counted a single time. The genes are TRBV6-1 and TRBJ1-1; D is unresolved. Germline loops: CDR1 MNHNS, CDR2 SASEGT. This CDR3 spans 11 amino acids. V was cut by 6 bases and J by 1 base, with 3 bases left in between. The CDR3 loop reads CASRQNTEAFF. CDR3 coding DNA: TGTGCCAGCAGACAGAACACTGAAGCTTTCTTT.

The V call is TRBV18, the J call TRBJ2-1, with 8 bases fitting TRBD2. CDR3 length: 16 amino acids. Germline V gene sequence: CDR1 KGHSH, CDR2 LQKENI. Trimming at V came to 3 bases and at J to 2 bases, leaving 6 bases not matched to a gene. This CDR3 reads CASSPGAGETYNEQFF. The CDR3 DNA sequence: TGTGCCAGCTCACCGGGAGCGGGAGAGACCTACAATGAGCAGTTCTTC.

The chain has TRBV10-3 and TRBJ1-1; 7 bases map to TRBD1. This CDR3 contains 16 residues. After removal of 6 bases from V and 4 bases from J, the junction contained 14 bases not matched to a gene. Germline CDR1 ENHRY, CDR2 SYGVKD. DNA of the CDR3: TGTGCCATCAGGGGTGGGCAGGGCAGGGGGAGCACTGAAGCTTTCTTT. This gives the protein CAIRGGQGRGSTEAFF.

The chain employs TRBV28 and TRBJ2-7; no clear D. The CDR3 sequence is 14 residues long. The ends were cut back, 4 bases at V and 5 bases at J, with 15 bases in the middle. The V gene's germline CDR1 is MDHEN and CDR2 SYDVKM. Here the CDR3 reads CASSWTVLGNEQYF. Here the CDR3 DNA reads TGTGCCAGCAGTTGGACGGTGCTGGGGAACGAGCAGTACTTC.

The chain recombines TRBV5-1 with TRBJ2-1; 9 bases are a match to TRBD2. Germline CDR1 and CDR2: SGHRS and YFSETQ. This CDR3 has 16 residues. The trim removed 0 bases at V and 8 bases at J, leaving 9 bases unmatched. CDR3 protein: CASSLGSGSTRDEQFF. The CDR3 coding sequence is TGCGCCAGCAGCTTGGGTAGCGGGAGTACCAGGGATGAGCAGTTCTTC.

J is TRBJ2-1 and V is TRBV19; no clear D gene. This CDR3 is 12 amino acids long. Trimming stripped 6 bases from V and 7 bases from J, with 10 bases between. In germline, CDR1 is LNHDA, CDR2 SQIVND (reference sequence). CDR3 amino acids: CASSMNSNEQFF. Written as DNA, the CDR3 is TGTGCCAGTAGCATGAACTCGAATGAGCAGTTCTTC.

This chain links TRBV5-1 with TRBJ2-3, with D possibly being TRBD1 or TRBD2 (5 bases each). Trimming stripped 0 bases from V and 3 bases from J, with 11 bases between. CDR1 is SGHRS, CDR2 YFSETQ, per germline. This CDR3 has 15 amino acids. CDR3 nucleotides: TGCGCCAGCAGCTTGGATGGGGGAAGTACAGATACGCAGTATTTT. Protein sequence: CASSLDGGSTDTQYF.

Comments on this clone: Just one base apart from a much larger clone, this may be a read error. The rearrangement links TRBV30 to TRBJ2-2; D is ambiguous. Germline values: CDR1 GTSNPN, CDR2 SVGIG (reference sequence). CDR3 length: 14 amino acids. V gave up 1 base and J gave up 6 bases, with 12 bases separating them. CDR3 DNA sequence: TGTGCCTGGAGTGCACTTAGTAACGCCGGGGAGCTGTTTTTT. This codes for CAWSALSNAGELFF.

J is TRBJ2-1 and V is TRBV29-1; the match to TRBD2 covers 10 bases. CDR1 is SQVTM, CDR2 ANQGSEA, per germline. After removal of 4 bases from V and 0 bases from J, the junction contained 12 bases not matched to a gene. The CDR3 runs to 18 residues. The CDR3 DNA is TGCAGCGTTGCGAGAGGACGAGCGGGAGGGCCCTCCTACAATGAGCAGTTCTTC. Its protein is CSVARGRAGGPSYNEQFF.

Of note for this clone: Other DNA variants within this sample encode the same CDR3. The CDR3, as DNA: TGCGCCAGCAGCTTGGTAGGGTCCCGCACAGATACGCAGTATTTT. This gives the protein CASSLVGSRTDTQYF. The chain has TRBV5-1 and TRBJ2-3; D ambiguous. Trimming removed 0 bases from V and 1 base from J, with 9 bases in between. Germline V gene sequence: CDR1 SGHRS, CDR2 YFSETQ. The CDR3 runs 15 residues.

This clone was observed at least ten times. This CDR3 is also generated by other DNA sequences in the sample. This chain connects TRBV18 to TRBJ2-2; 7 bases are shared with TRBD1. CDR3 size: 14 residues. The V gene end was trimmed by 3 bases and the J gene end by 4 bases; junction bases not matched to a gene: 2. Per the germline V gene, CDR1 is KGHSH and CDR2 is LQKENI. CDR3 loop: CASSPTGSTGELFF. The CDR3 DNA follows: TGTGCCAGCTCACCGACAGGGAGCACCGGGGAGCTGTTTTTT.

The chain recombines TRBV9 with TRBJ1-1; the D is unclear. Germline V lookup: CDR1 SGDLS, CDR2 YYNGEE. The V and J ends lost 3 bases and 1 base respectively, with 16 bases between them. This CDR3 region has 16 residues. The CDR3: CASSAQANLPNTEAFF. In DNA, the CDR3 is TGTGCCAGCAGCGCTCAGGCGAACTTACCGAACACTGAAGCTTTCTTT.

The V and J genes are TRBV29-1 and TRBJ1-2, with D perhaps matching TRBD1 (5 bases). Trimming pared 4 bases from V and 4 bases from J, leaving 13 bases between. The CDR3 runs 13 residues. Germline CDR1 and CDR2: SQVTM and ANQGSEA. CDR3 region: CSVVLAGVYGYTF. CDR3 coding DNA: TGCAGCGTTGTACTAGCGGGGGTCTATGGCTACACCTTC.

This chain joins TRBV7-6 and TRBJ2-3; weak D call: TRBD2 (6 bases). From germline, CDR1 is SGHVS and CDR2 FNYEAQ. Deletions cut 5 bases from V and 5 bases from J, with 11 bases between. The CDR3 runs 13 residues. The CDR3 DNA is TGTGCCAGCAGCACTCGAGCGGGAGATACGCAGTATTTT. As protein: CASSTRAGDTQYF.

In regard to this clone: This may come from a read error, since a much larger clone is one base off. This sequence joins TRBV5-4 and TRBJ1-2; 7 positions agree with TRBD1. J was trimmed by 4 bases and V by 4 bases; bases with no gene match: 1. The CDR3 totals 12 residues. Germline CDR1 reads SGHNT; CDR2 reads YYREEE (reference sequence). CDR3 protein: CASSPGGYGYTF. The DNA of the CDR3 is TGTGCCAGCAGCCCAGGGGGCTATGGCTACACCTTC. Full variable domain (rest looked up from reference TRBV5-4 and TRBJ1-2): ETGVTQSPTHLIKTRGQQVTLRCSSQSGHNTVSWYQQALGQGPQFIFQYYREEENGRGNFPPRFSGLQFPNYSSELNVNALELDDSALYLCASSPGGYGYTFGSGTRLTVV.

The gene calls are TRBV7-8 and TRBJ1-3, with D unresolved. Germline CDR1 and CDR2: SGHVS and FQNEAQ. Between the trimmed V and J ends, which lost 5 bases and 1 base, there was a span of 9 bases. The CDR3 spans 14 residues. CDR3 amino acids: CASSPRGSGNTIYF. CDR3 coding DNA: TGTGCCAGCAGCCCCCGAGGGTCTGGAAACACCATATATTTT.

The chain has TRBV27 and TRBJ1-5; 10 nucleotides match TRBD1. Trimming cost V 6 bases and J 2 bases; bases outside gene matches: 4. This CDR3 is 15 amino acids long. Germline CDR1 and CDR2: MNHEY and SMNVEV (reference sequence). CDR3 in amino acids: CASSSGTGGNQPQHF. The DNA of the CDR3 is TGTGCCAGCAGCTCCGGGACAGGGGGCAATCAGCCCCAGCATTTT.

The chain joins TRBV2 to TRBJ1-1; a weak D match, TRBD1 (5 bases). The CDR3 covers 12 residues. The V gene's germline CDR1 is SNHLY and CDR2 FYNNEI. V dropped 3 bases and J dropped 5 bases, with 7 bases sitting between them. Here the CDR3 DNA reads TGTGCCAGCAGTGACAGGGATACTGAAGCTTTCTTT. This encodes CASSDRDTEAFF.

The chain combines TRBV7-2 with TRBJ2-7; D is perhaps TRBD1 or TRBD2 (5 bases each). V lost 2 bases, J lost 0 bases, and 11 bases lay in between. Germline CDR1 is SGHTA and CDR2 is FQGNSA. The CDR3 loop spans 15 amino acids. As DNA, the CDR3 is TGTGCCAGCAGCTTAAGAGGTGGGGGCTCCTACGAGCAGTACTTC. Translation gives CASSLRGGGSYEQYF.

The V call is TRBV5-1, the J call TRBJ1-3, with TRBD1 matching 7 bases. The trim removed 3 bases at V and 4 bases at J, leaving 4 bases unmatched. The germline V gene encodes CDR1 SGHRS and CDR2 YFSETQ. The length of the CDR3 is 14 residues. This CDR3 is CASSYTGDGNTIYF. In DNA form, the CDR3 reads TGCGCCAGCAGCTATACAGGGGACGGAAACACCATATATTTT.

This clone was found once. The chain employs TRBV7-2 and TRBJ2-7, with D tentatively TRBD2 (6 bases). The CDR3 contains 14 residues. CDR1 and CDR2 (germline): SGHTA, FQGNSA. The V end lost 4 bases, the J end lost 2 bases, and 12 bases lay between the germline ends. The CDR3 here is CASSYTWGAYEQYF. The CDR3 DNA follows: TGTGCCAGCAGCTACACCTGGGGGGCCTACGAGCAGTACTTC.